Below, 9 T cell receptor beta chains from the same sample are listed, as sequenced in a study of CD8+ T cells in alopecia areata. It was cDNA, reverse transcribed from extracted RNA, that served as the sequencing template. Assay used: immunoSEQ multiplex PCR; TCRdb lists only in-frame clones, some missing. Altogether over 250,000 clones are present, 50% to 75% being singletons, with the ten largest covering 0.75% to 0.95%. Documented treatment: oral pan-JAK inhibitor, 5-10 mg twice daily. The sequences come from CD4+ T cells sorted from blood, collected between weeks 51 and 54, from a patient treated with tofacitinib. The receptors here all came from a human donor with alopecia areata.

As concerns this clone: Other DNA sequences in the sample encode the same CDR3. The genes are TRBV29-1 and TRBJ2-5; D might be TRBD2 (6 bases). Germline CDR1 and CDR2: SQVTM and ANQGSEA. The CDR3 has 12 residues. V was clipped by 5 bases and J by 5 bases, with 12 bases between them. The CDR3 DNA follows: TGCAGCGTTTATCGTGGGGGGGAGACCCAGTACTTC. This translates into CSVYRGGETQYF.

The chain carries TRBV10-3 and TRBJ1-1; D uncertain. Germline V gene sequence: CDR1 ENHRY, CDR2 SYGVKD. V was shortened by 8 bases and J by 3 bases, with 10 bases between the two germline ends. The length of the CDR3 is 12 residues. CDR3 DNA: TGTGCCATCGGGCAGGACTACACTGAAGCTTTCTTT. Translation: CAIGQDYTEAFF.

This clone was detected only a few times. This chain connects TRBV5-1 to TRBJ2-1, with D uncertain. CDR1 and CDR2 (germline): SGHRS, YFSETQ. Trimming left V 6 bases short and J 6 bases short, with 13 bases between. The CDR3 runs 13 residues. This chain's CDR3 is CASNETPANEQFF. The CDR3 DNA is TGCGCCAGCAACGAAACCCCGGCCAATGAGCAGTTCTTC.

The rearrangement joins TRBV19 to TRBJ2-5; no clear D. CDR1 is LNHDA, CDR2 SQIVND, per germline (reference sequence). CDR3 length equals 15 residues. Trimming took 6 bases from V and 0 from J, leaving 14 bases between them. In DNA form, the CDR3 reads TGTGCCAGTAGCCCTGGCAGGACGTACCAAGAGACCCAGTACTTC. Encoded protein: CASSPGRTYQETQYF.

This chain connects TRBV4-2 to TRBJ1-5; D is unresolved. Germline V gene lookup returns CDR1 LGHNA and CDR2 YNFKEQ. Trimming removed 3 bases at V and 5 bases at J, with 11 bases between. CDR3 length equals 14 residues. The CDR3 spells CASSQWVGYQPQHF. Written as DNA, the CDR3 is TGTGCCAGCAGCCAGTGGGTGGGATATCAGCCCCAGCATTTT.

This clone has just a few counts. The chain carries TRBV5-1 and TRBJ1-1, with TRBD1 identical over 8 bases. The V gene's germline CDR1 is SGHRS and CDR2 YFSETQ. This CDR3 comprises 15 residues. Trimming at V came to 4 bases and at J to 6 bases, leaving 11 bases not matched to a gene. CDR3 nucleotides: TGCGCCAGCAGCGTGAAGACAGGGGAGGGTGCTGAAGCTTTCTTT. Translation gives CASSVKTGEGAEAFF.

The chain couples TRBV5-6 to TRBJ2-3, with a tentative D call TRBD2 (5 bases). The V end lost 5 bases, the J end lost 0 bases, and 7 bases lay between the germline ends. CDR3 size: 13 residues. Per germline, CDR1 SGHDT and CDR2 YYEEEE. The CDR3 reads CASSRGSTDTQYF. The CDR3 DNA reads TGTGCCAGCAGTCGGGGTAGCACAGATACGCAGTATTTT. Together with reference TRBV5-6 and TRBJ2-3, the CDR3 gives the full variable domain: DAGVTQSPTHLIKTRGQQVTLRCSPKSGHDTVSWYQQALGQGPQFIFQYYEEEERQRGNFPDRFSGHQFPNYSSELNVNALLLGDSALYLCASSRGSTDTQYFGPGTRLTVL.

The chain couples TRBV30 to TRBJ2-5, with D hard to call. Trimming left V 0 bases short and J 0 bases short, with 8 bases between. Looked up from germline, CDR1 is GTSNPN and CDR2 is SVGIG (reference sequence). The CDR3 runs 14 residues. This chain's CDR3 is CAWSVGRHQETQYF. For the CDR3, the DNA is TGTGCCTGGAGTGTAGGACGGCACCAAGAGACCCAGTACTTC.

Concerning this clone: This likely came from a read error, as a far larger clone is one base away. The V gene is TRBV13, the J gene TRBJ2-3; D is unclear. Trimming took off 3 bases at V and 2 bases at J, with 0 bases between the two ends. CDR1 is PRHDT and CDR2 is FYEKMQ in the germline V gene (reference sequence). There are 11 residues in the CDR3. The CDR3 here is CASSFTDTQYF. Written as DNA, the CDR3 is TGTGCCAGCAGCTTCACAGATACGCAGTATTTT.